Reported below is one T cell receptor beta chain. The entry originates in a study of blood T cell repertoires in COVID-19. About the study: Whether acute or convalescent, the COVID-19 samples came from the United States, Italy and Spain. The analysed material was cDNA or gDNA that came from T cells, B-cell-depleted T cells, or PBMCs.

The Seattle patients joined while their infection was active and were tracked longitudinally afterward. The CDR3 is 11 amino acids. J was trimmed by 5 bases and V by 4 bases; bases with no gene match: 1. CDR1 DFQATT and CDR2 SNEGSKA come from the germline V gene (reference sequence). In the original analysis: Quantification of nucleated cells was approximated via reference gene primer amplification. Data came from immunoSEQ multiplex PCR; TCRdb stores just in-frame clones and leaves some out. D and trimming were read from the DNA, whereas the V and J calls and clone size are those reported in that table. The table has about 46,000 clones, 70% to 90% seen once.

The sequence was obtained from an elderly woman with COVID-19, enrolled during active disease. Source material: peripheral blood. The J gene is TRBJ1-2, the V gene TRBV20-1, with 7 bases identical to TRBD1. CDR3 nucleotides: TGCAGTGCTATCAGGGGGTATGGCTACACCTTC. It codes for CSAIRGYGYTF.